Listed here are 5 T cell receptor beta chains from one sample, sequenced in a study of breast tumors, draining lymph nodes, adjacent tissues. Samples came from axillary lymph nodes draining the breast cancer. TCRdb used MiXCR to reprocess the multiplex PCR reads, holding one entry per CDR3 protein. Of fewer than 250,000 distinct CDR3 sequences in the sample, about 30% were seen once. Sequences were obtained from axillary lymph node tissue. The receptor source for this set is a female donor with breast cancer. Some clones in this sample may be carry-over from other donors' samples.

This clonotype was detected many times. The rearrangement uses TRBV5-1 and TRBJ2-7, with D uncertain. Germline V CDR1 and CDR2: SGHRS, YFSETQ. The V end lost 4 bases, the J end lost 2 bases, and 4 bases lay between the germline ends. The CDR3 loop spans 11 amino acids. This chain's CDR3 is CASSGTYEQYF. The CDR3, as DNA: TGCGCCAGCAGCGGGACCTACGAGCAGTACTTC.

Many counts were recorded for this clonotype. The CDR3 DNA is TGTGCCAGCAGTCCATTTCCGGGACGAGGGGTGGGAAACACCATATATTTT. This sequence encodes CASSPFPGRGVGNTIYF. This chain links TRBV6-5 with TRBJ1-3; D possibly corresponds to TRBD1 (5 bases). Between the trimmed V and J ends, which lost 5 bases and 4 bases, there was a span of 21 bases. Germline CDR1 reads MNHEY; CDR2 reads SVGAGI. The CDR3 has 17 amino acids.

This chain joins TRBV7-9 and TRBJ1-1, with D perhaps TRBD1 (6 bases). The germline V and J ends were trimmed by 5 bases and 3 bases, with 31 bases remaining between them. In germline, CDR1 is SEHNR, CDR2 FQNEAQ (reference sequence). This CDR3 has 20 amino acids. The CDR3: CASSHGGRRIRGRIDTEAFF. The CDR3 region has the DNA TGTGCCAGCAGCCACGGGGGGCGACGAATCCGCGGGAGGATAGACACTGAAGCTTTCTTT.

This clonotype was seen only once. J is TRBJ2-3 and V is TRBV19, with TRBD2 matching over 9 bases. CDR3 size: 15 residues. Germline lookup yields CDR1 LNHDA and CDR2 SQIVND (reference sequence). Trimming cost V 4 bases and J 6 bases; bases outside gene matches: 8. The CDR3 coding sequence is TGTGCCAGTAGTAGGGAAGCGGGAGGTTTGGATACGCAGTATTTT. It codes for CASSREAGGLDTQYF.

The gene calls are TRBV24-1 and TRBJ1-5, with 11 bases lining up with TRBD1. J gave up 7 bases and V 2 bases, and 6 bases lay outside the gene matches. CDR1 is KGHDR, CDR2 SFDVKD, per germline. The CDR3 spans 16 residues. The CDR3 here is CATSDSGTGGRQPQHF. Written as DNA, the CDR3 is TGTGCCACCAGTGATTCTGGGACAGGGGGACGGCAGCCCCAGCATTTT.